The 14 T cell receptor beta chains below all came from one sample that was sequenced in a study of regulatory T cells. Primers: 52 TRBV forward and 13 TRBJ reverse. TCRdb's copy holds only in-frame clones and misses some; the assay was immunoSEQ multiplex PCR. Of 4,500 to 7,000 clones in the sample, about 84% are singletons; the top ten hold about 28%. What was sequenced was CD8+ T cells sorted from blood. The receptors were gathered from a child aged 10-17 years with CD3G deficiency.

This clone was detected once. The rearrangement uses TRBV7-9 and TRBJ2-7, with 14 bases lining up with TRBD2. Germline V gives CDR1 SEHNR, CDR2 FQNEAQ (reference sequence). The CDR3 is 16 amino acids. V lost 5 bases, J lost 5 bases, and 8 bases stayed unmatched. Written as DNA, the CDR3 is TGTGCCAGCAGCCCCGGGACTAGCGGGAGTTTCAACGAGCAGTACTTC. Protein product: CASSPGTSGSFNEQYF.

V and J are TRBV28 and TRBJ2-2, with 11 nucleotides matching TRBD2. Looked up from germline, CDR1 is MDHEN and CDR2 is SYDVKM. There are 15 residues in the CDR3. V lost 7 bases to trimming and J lost 6 bases; unmatched junction nucleotides: 7. CDR3 sequence (DNA): TGTGCCAGCACCTCTAGCGGGAGGAAAGCCGGGGAGCTGTTTTTT. Translation gives CASTSSGRKAGELFF.

In DNA form, the CDR3 reads TGTGCCAGCAGCCCAGCGGACTACTCCGAGCAGTTCTTC. Amino acids: CASSPADYSEQFF. The V call is TRBV7-9, the J call TRBJ2-1, with D possibly TRBD2 on 6 matching bases. The CDR3 has 13 amino acids. The ends were cut back, 5 bases at V and 10 bases at J, with 15 bases in the middle. In germline, CDR1 is SEHNR, CDR2 FQNEAQ (reference sequence).

The gene calls are TRBV5-1 and TRBJ2-7; D may be TRBD2 (6 bases). The CDR3 covers 14 residues. V was pared by 4 bases and J by 2 bases, with 13 bases between. CDR1 is SGHRS and CDR2 is YFSETQ in the germline V gene. Here the CDR3 DNA reads TGCGCCAGCAGCCTCGGACTACGACCCTACGAGCAGTACTTC. It encodes CASSLGLRPYEQYF.

A remark on this clone: One junction end does not reproduce the germline sequence, and a read error may be involved. The chain has TRBV13 and TRBJ2-1; D may be TRBD1 (6 bases). CDR1 PRHDT and CDR2 FYEKMQ come from the germline V gene (reference sequence). There are 13 residues in the CDR3. The CDR3 DNA reads as TGTGCCAGCAGCTTAGGCCCACAGGGCCTCCCCATCTTC. It yields the protein CASSLGPQGLPIF.

V usage is TRBV28 and J usage is TRBJ2-7; D gene uncertain. The germline V gene has CDR1 MDHEN and CDR2 SYDVKM. There are 11 residues in the CDR3. Trimming took 4 bases from V and 0 from J, leaving 1 base between them. The CDR3 region has the DNA TGTGCCAGCAGTTCCTCCTACGAGCAGTACTTC. This gives the protein CASSSSYEQYF.

The J gene is TRBJ2-5, the V gene TRBV6-1; D unresolved. The J call may be wrong; the DNA end is better matched by TRBJ2-7. Looked up from germline, CDR1 is MNHNS and CDR2 is SASEGT. The CDR3 covers 15 residues. The CDR3 spells CASSEGTGITYEQYF. Written as DNA, the CDR3 is TGTGCCAGCAGTGAAGGGACCGGTATTACCTACGAGCAGTACTTC.

In its sample, this clone is large. The chain carries TRBV11-2 and TRBJ2-7; D is uncertain. V was cut by 1 base and J by 0 bases, with 10 bases left in between. Germline V gene data show CDR1 as SGHAT and CDR2 as FQNNGV. The CDR3 consists of 15 residues. The CDR3 sequence is CASSLGSYNSYEQYF. CDR3 coding DNA: TGTGCCAGCAGCTTAGGTTCCTACAACTCCTACGAGCAGTACTTC.

CDR3 bases: TGTGCCAGCAGTGATTCGGACAGGGGGTTAGTTTACGAGCAGTACTTC. It translates to CASSDSDRGLVYEQYF. V usage is TRBV6-1 and J usage is TRBJ2-7; 10 bases agree with TRBD1. This CDR3 spans 16 amino acids. V lost 3 bases, J lost 4 bases, and 9 bases stayed unmatched. CDR1 and CDR2 (germline): MNHNS, SASEGT.

The CDR3: CASSPDRRNTEAFF. CDR3 DNA: TGCGCCAGCAGCCCGGACAGGCGGAACACTGAAGCTTTCTTT. This chain links TRBV4-1 with TRBJ1-1, with 7 positions matching TRBD1. Germline values: CDR1 MGHRA, CDR2 YSYEKL. V was pared by 4 bases and J by 1 base, with 3 bases of the junction left unmatched. This CDR3 spans 14 amino acids.

V usage is TRBV27 and J usage is TRBJ2-1; 9 bases are shared with TRBD1. V was clipped by 5 bases and J by 10 bases; unmatched bases: 9. CDR1 and CDR2 (germline): MNHEY, SMNVEV (reference sequence). This CDR3 has 14 residues. DNA of the CDR3: TGTGCCAGCAGTCCTTGGGGGGGACAGGGCGAGCAGTTCTTC. Protein sequence: CASSPWGGQGEQFF.

The chain combines TRBV7-9 with TRBJ2-1; possible D gene TRBD1, 6 bases. Trimming took 1 base from V and 7 from J, leaving 14 bases between them. The CDR3 spans 15 residues. Germline values: CDR1 SEHNR, CDR2 FQNEAQ (reference sequence). The CDR3 spells CASSLGTGSLNEQFF. CDR3 nucleotide sequence: TGTGCCAGCAGCTTAGGAACAGGGTCCCTTAATGAGCAGTTCTTC.

The V call is TRBV6-1, the J call TRBJ2-7; possible D gene TRBD1, 6 bases. CDR3 size: 12 residues. CDR1 is MNHNS and CDR2 is SASEGT in the germline V gene. V lost 7 bases to trimming and J lost 3 bases, with 10 bases between them. The CDR3, as DNA: TGTGCCAGCAAGGGGGTCTACTACGAGCAGTACTTC. Amino acids: CASKGVYYEQYF.

The chain uses TRBV28 and TRBJ2-7, with 9 bases lining up with TRBD2. There are 17 residues in the CDR3. With 5 bases clipped from V and 4 bases from J, the junction kept 15 bases outside the gene matches. Per germline, CDR1 MDHEN and CDR2 SYDVKM. The CDR3 DNA reads TGTGCCAGCAGTACCCTTGGAGCGGGAGGATCGCGGTACGAGCAGTACTTC. Encoded protein: CASSTLGAGGSRYEQYF.